This T cell receptor beta chain emerged from a study of T-cell memory formation after mild COVID-19. Overall study findings and caveats: Day 15 to 85 contractors were CD4/CD8 balanced; later expanders leaned CD4+.

V was shortened by 4 bases and J by 4 bases, with 8 bases between the two germline ends. CDR1 is SGHTA and CDR2 is FQGTGA in the germline V gene. This CDR3 contains 13 residues. TCRdb analysed the 5' RACE reads with MiXCR anew, one entry per CDR3 protein. The data contain about 180,000 distinct CDR3 sequences, about a fifth of them singletons. This clonotype came up a few times. Its antigen is currently unknown. The sequence came from a man aged 18 to 29 who had mild COVID-19 (a few samples of this study predate the infection). Cell type and time point are not known. The rearrangement uses TRBV7-3 and TRBJ1-3; D is unclear. The sample taken for sequencing was PBMCs or a T cell subset sorted from them (not recorded which). The CDR3 here is CASSSMAGNTIYF. In DNA form, the CDR3 reads TGTGCCAGCAGCTCAATGGCCGGAAACACCATATATTTT.